The clone carrying this T cell receptor (beta chain) showed up many times. The data were taken from a study of T cells in Graves' hyperthyroidism and ophthalmopathy. The length of the CDR3 is 16 residues. J gave up 8 bases and V 1 base, and 9 bases lay outside the gene matches. Germline CDR1 is SEHNR and CDR2 is FQNEAQ (reference sequence). Researchers amplified the TCR beta CDR3 regions from RNA transcripts. HTBI primers were used for first-round RT-PCR of the TCR CDR3. TCRdb ran MiXCR on the multiplex PCR reads and lists one entry per CDR3 protein. The sample lists about 520,000 distinct CDR3 sequences, about 24% occurring once.

V usage is TRBV7-9 and J usage is TRBJ1-2; 11 positions match TRBD1. This TCR was sampled from a woman aged 25-40 years with Graves' ophthalmopathy. The specimen was blood. CDR3 amino acids: CASSLERTGGINGYTF. CDR3 in DNA: TGTGCCAGCAGCTTAGAGCGGACAGGGGGCATAAACGGCTACACCTTC.